These 19 T cell receptor beta chains were sequenced from one sample in a study of CD8+CD57+ T cells in acquired aplastic anemia. Patients chosen for sequencing had shown CD8+CD57+ cell expansion by flow cytometry. Both TCR beta VDJ combination and CDR3 sequence profiling were carried out. Genomic DNA was the template for this profiling. TCRdb redid the calling of the reads with MiXCR, one entry per CDR3 protein. The sample includes about 160,000 distinct CDR3 sequences, approximately 51% of them seen just once. Sample: sorted CD4+, CD8+, or CD8+CD57+ T cells (not recorded which) from PBMCs. These receptors originate from a human donor with aplastic anemia.

The chain carries TRBV7-2 and TRBJ2-7; D gene uncertain. Trimming took off 6 bases at V and 3 bases at J, with 12 bases between the two ends. The germline V gene encodes CDR1 SGHTA and CDR2 FQGNSA. The CDR3 loop spans 13 amino acids. The CDR3 region has the DNA TGTGCCAGCAGTATAAGACCCGACTACGAGCAGTACTTC. It codes for CASSIRPDYEQYF.

This chain joins TRBV20-1 and TRBJ2-1, with 8 bases lining up with TRBD2. The CDR3 is 16 amino acids. V lost 5 bases and J lost 5; bases outside the gene matches: 14. From germline, CDR1 is DFQATT and CDR2 SNEGSKA (reference sequence). CDR3 coding DNA: TGCAGTGCTGTGGCCCCCCGCGGGGGGCCGAACAATGAGCAGTTCTTC. Translation gives CSAVAPRGGPNNEQFF.

The table lists this clonotype with many counts. This rearrangement joins TRBV7-9 to TRBJ1-5; D gene ambiguous. The CDR3 consists of 13 residues. CDR1 is SEHNR, CDR2 FQNEAQ, per germline (reference sequence). With 2 bases removed from V and 5 bases from J, the gap between germline ends came to 7 bases. CDR3 sequence: CASSLMGDQPQHF. The CDR3 DNA follows: TGTGCCAGCAGCTTAATGGGAGATCAGCCCCAGCATTTT.

There are a few counts of this clonotype. The chain is built from TRBV7-9 and TRBJ2-3; the D is unclear. The CDR3 is 11 residues long. V lost 6 bases and J 6 bases, leaving 7 bases between the germline ends. Germline V gene data show CDR1 as SEHNR and CDR2 as FQNEAQ (reference sequence). The DNA of the CDR3 is TGTGCCAGCAGAGTGGCGGATACGCAGTATTTT. It translates to CASRVADTQYF.

This sequence joins TRBV10-3 and TRBJ2-3; a possible D gene is TRBD1 (6 bases). V lost 7 bases and J lost 4, with 6 bases in between. The CDR3 has 11 amino acids. From germline, CDR1 is ENHRY and CDR2 SYGVKD. CDR3 region: CAIKGADTQYF. The CDR3 nucleotides are TGTGCCATCAAGGGGGCAGATACGCAGTATTTT.

This clonotype was recorded only once. V gene TRBV24-1 combines with J gene TRBJ1-3, with a possible D match to TRBD1 (6 bases). The CDR3 is 17 amino acids. Germline loops: CDR1 KGHDR, CDR2 SFDVKD. Trimming shortened V by 5 bases and J by 0 bases, and 16 bases separated the two germline ends. The CDR3 nucleotides are TGTGCCACCAGTGGGGGGCCCATCGGGTTCTCTGGAAACACCATATATTTT. Amino acids: CATSGGPIGFSGNTIYF.

This clonotype was seen a few times. The chain links TRBV18 to TRBJ1-4, with D uncertain. The V gene's germline CDR1 is KGHSH and CDR2 LQKENI. The germline V and J ends were trimmed by 6 bases and 2 bases, with 10 bases remaining between them. The CDR3 totals 14 residues. The CDR3 DNA reads TGTGCCAGCTCCTCCACGGGGACTAATGAAAAACTGTTTTTT. It is translated as CASSSTGTNEKLFF.

This clonotype was counted between two and nine times. This chain connects TRBV19 to TRBJ1-4; D may be TRBD1 (6 bases). This CDR3 has 15 amino acids. Deletions cut 8 bases from V and 7 bases from J, with 20 bases between. CDR1 and CDR2 (germline): LNHDA, SQIVND (reference sequence). The CDR3 bases are TGTGCCAGTGGCGAGGGGGGGCAGGGAGTTGAAAAACTGTTTTTT. The encoded protein is CASGEGGQGVEKLFF.

This clonotype was seen many times. The genes are TRBV19 and TRBJ2-7, with D unresolved. The germline V and J ends were trimmed by 4 bases and 2 bases, with 15 bases remaining between them. The CDR3 is made up of 15 amino acids. Germline V gene sequence: CDR1 LNHDA, CDR2 SQIVND (reference sequence). CDR3 sequence: CASSRRQSSAYEQYF. In DNA form, the CDR3 reads TGTGCCAGTAGTAGAAGGCAGAGTTCAGCCTACGAGCAGTACTTC.

J is TRBJ2-5 and V is TRBV19, with D maybe TRBD1 (6 bases). This CDR3 is built from 14 residues. The ends were cut back, 2 bases at V and 6 bases at J, with 13 bases in the middle. Germline CDR1 is LNHDA and CDR2 is SQIVND (reference sequence). CDR3 amino acids: CASSITGRGKTQYF. The CDR3 coding sequence is TGTGCCAGTAGTATAACGGGCAGGGGAAAGACCCAGTACTTC.

Only one count was recorded for this clonotype. Given the absence of the conserved phenylalanine or tryptophan at the CDR3 end, a read error is likely. The DNA is left out, because the CDR3 cannot be placed on it with certainty; the CDR3 is given as TCRdb lists it. V and J are TRBV7-2 and TRBJ2-3; no check of the table's D call, TRBD1, against the DNA was made. Per germline, CDR1 SGHTA and CDR2 FQGNSA. The CDR3 has 8 residues if both end residues are counted. The chain's CDR3 is CASSQVGG.

J is TRBJ1-5 and V is TRBV25-1; D is possibly TRBD1 (5 bases). Trimming took 4 bases from V and 1 from J, leaving 8 bases between them. Looked up from germline, CDR1 is MGHDK and CDR2 is SYGVNS. The CDR3 loop spans 14 amino acids. Here the CDR3 reads CASSAQGSNQPQHF. The CDR3 nucleotides are TGTGCCAGCAGTGCCCAGGGAAGCAATCAGCCCCAGCATTTT.

Judged by abundance, this clonotype is medium-sized. V and J are TRBV10-3 and TRBJ2-1; 10 nucleotides agree with TRBD2. Germline V gives CDR1 ENHRY, CDR2 SYGVKD. The CDR3 loop spans 16 amino acids. V shed 2 bases and J 5 bases; nucleotides not matched to a gene: 6. CDR3 region: CAISEKRTSGDNEQFF. CDR3 in DNA: TGTGCCATCAGTGAGAAGAGGACTAGCGGAGACAATGAGCAGTTCTTC.

In this sample, this clonotype turned up a few times. Just one base apart from a much larger clone, this may be a read error. Because it lacks the conserved phenylalanine or tryptophan at the end, this CDR3 is likely a read error. This chain uses TRBV11-1 with TRBJ2-1, with D possibly TRBD2 on 6 matching bases. V lost 3 bases to trimming and J lost 3 bases, with 9 bases between them. The CDR3 is 14 amino acids. Germline assignment: CDR1 SGHAT and CDR2 FQDESV (reference sequence). This CDR3 reads CASSLSGLYNEQFL. CDR3 DNA sequence: TGTGCCAGCAGCTTGAGCGGGCTCTACAATGAGCAGTTCCTC.

This clonotype was found many times. The chain joins TRBV4-2 to TRBJ1-1, with 7 bases aligning to TRBD1. V was pared by 0 bases and J by 1 base, with 5 bases of the junction left unmatched. CDR1 is LGHNA and CDR2 is YNFKEQ in the germline V gene. The CDR3 is made up of 16 amino acids. CDR3 nucleotide sequence: TGTGCCAGCAGCCAAGATAAGGGGGCGGGGAACACTGAAGCTTTCTTT. Translating it yields CASSQDKGAGNTEAFF.

There are many counts of this clonotype. The chain links TRBV6-2 or TRBV6-3 to TRBJ2-7, with 8 bases identical to TRBD1. Germline loops: CDR1 MNHEY, CDR2 SVGEGT. The V and J ends lost 4 bases and 3 bases, in that order; junction bases with no gene match: 2. The CDR3 loop spans 13 amino acids. CDR3 sequence (DNA): TGTGCCAGCAGTTTGGACAGGGTCTACGAGCAGTACGTC. Translation: CASSLDRVYEQYV.

The rearrangement uses TRBV2 and TRBJ2-1; TRBD1 matches 9 bases. The CDR3 spans 14 residues. Germline V gene data show CDR1 as SNHLY and CDR2 as FYNNEI. V gave up 3 bases and J gave up 10 bases; unmatched junction bases: 7. CDR3 nucleotides: TGTGCCAGCAGTGATGACAGGGGGTCGGGGGAGCAGTTCTTC. Translation: CASSDDRGSGEQFF.

This chain links TRBV2 with TRBJ2-7; maybe TRBD2 (5 bases). The germline V and J ends were trimmed by 2 bases and 7 bases, with 18 bases remaining between them. Germline CDR1 reads SNHLY; CDR2 reads FYNNEI. CDR3 size: 15 residues. This chain's CDR3 is CASSENWVRTGEQYF. CDR3 nucleotide sequence: TGTGCCAGCAGTGAAAATTGGGTCAGGACGGGAGAGCAGTACTTC. Supplemented by reference TRBV2 and TRBJ2-7, the full variable domain reads EPEVTQTPSHQVTQMGQEVILRCVPISNHLYFYWYRQILGQKVEFLVSFYNNEISEKSEIFDDQFSVERPDGSNFTLKIRSTKLEDSAMYFCASSENWVRTGEQYFGPGTRLTVT.

The gene calls are TRBV15 and TRBJ2-7; D may match TRBD1 or TRBD2 (6 bases each). Germline-derived CDR1 and CDR2 are LNHNV and YYDKDF (reference sequence). The germline V and J ends were trimmed by 6 bases and 3 bases, with 12 bases remaining between them. CDR3 size: 13 residues. CDR3 nucleotides: TGTGCCACCAGTCTCAAGGGGGGCTACGAGCAGTACTTC. Its translation is CATSLKGGYEQYF.